Listed below are T cell receptor beta chains from one sample, sequenced in a study of blood T cell dynamics during melanoma immunotherapy. Measured with immunoSEQ multiplex PCR; TCRdb has only the in-frame clones, and not every one. The sample yields around 14,000 clones, over 75% seen once. The material was blood, obtained from a patient treated with checkpoint blockade. The receptors were gathered from a human donor with melanoma. The CDR3 runs from the conserved cysteine through the conserved F or W. Each record gives: CDR3 DNA, CDR3 protein, clone size, D gene, V gene, J gene. A D gene is named only where the DNA matches it firmly. Not every row has a clone size; where given, it reads once, few, many or a size class.

DNA: TGTGCCAGCAGCTCCGGATCTGAGACCTACGAGCAGTACTTC
CDR3: CASSSGSETYEQYF
size: -
D: -
V: TRBV7-2
J: TRBJ2-7

DNA: TGTGCCAGCAGCTTAGATGGGCTAGCGGGGGGGCTCGAGTTCTTC
CDR3: CASSLDGLAGGLEFF
size: -
D: TRBD2
V: TRBV11-2
J: TRBJ2-1

DNA: TGTGCCAGCAGCGTAGTGACGGCGCCCGGTAGCACCCTCCACTTT
CDR3: CASSVVTAPGSTLHF
size: -
D: -
V: TRBV9
J: TRBJ1-6

DNA: TGTGCCAGCAGTGCGGCGGGGGCCGCTAATTCACCCCTCCACTTT
CDR3: CASSAAGAANSPLHF
size: -
D: -
V: TRBV6-5
J: TRBJ1-6

DNA: TGTGCCAGCAGCCCTCAGGGGGGAAGCACAGATACGCAGTATTTT
CDR3: CASSPQGGSTDTQYF
size: -
D: -
V: TRBV9
J: TRBJ2-3

DNA: TGTGCCAGCAGTACCCCCGGGACAGAAAACTCCTACGAGCAGTACTTC
CDR3: CASSTPGTENSYEQYF
size: -
D: TRBD1
V: TRBV28
J: TRBJ2-7

DNA: TGTGCCAGCAGCTTATACTCGGGGTCCCAAGAGACCCAGTACTTC
CDR3: CASSLYSGSQETQYF
size: -
D: -
V: TRBV7-6
J: TRBJ2-5

DNA: TGTGCCAGCAGTCCCAAGGTCAGGGCGAACACCGGGGAGCTGTTTTTT
CDR3: CASSPKVRANTGELFF
size: -
D: -
V: TRBV5-8
J: TRBJ2-2

DNA: TGTGCCAGCAGCTCGGACCAGCTCTATGGCTACACCTTC
CDR3: CASSSDQLYGYTF
size: -
D: -
V: TRBV5-5
J: TRBJ1-2

DNA: TGTGCCAGCAGCCAAGCCTTTGGGGGGGGAGCCTATGGCTACACCTTC
CDR3: CASSQAFGGGAYGYTF
size: -
D: -
V: TRBV4-2
J: TRBJ1-2

DNA: TGTGCCAGTAGTTTAGGACAGCACAATGAAAAACTGTTTTTT
CDR3: CASSLGQHNEKLFF
size: -
D: -
V: TRBV19
J: TRBJ1-4

DNA: TGTGCCAGCAACACCGGGGGGAGCACTGAAGCTTTCTTT
CDR3: CASNTGGSTEAFF
size: -
D: -
V: TRBV7-9
J: TRBJ1-1

DNA: TGCAGCGTTGTGTGGGGTAAGGAGCAGTACTTC
CDR3: CSVVWGKEQYF
size: -
D: -
V: TRBV29-1
J: TRBJ2-7

DNA: TGTGCCAGCAGTCCGCCCGGGACGGGGTTTCTTACCCAGTACTTC
CDR3: CASSPPGTGFLTQYF
size: -
D: -
V: TRBV27
J: TRBJ2-5

DNA: TGCGCCAGCAGCTTGGGGTACGAGCAGTACTTC
CDR3: CASSLGYEQYF
size: few
D: -
V: TRBV5-1
J: TRBJ2-7

DNA: TGTGCCAGCAGCTTCGGGGGGGCCAGAGATACGCAGTATTTT
CDR3: CASSFGGARDTQYF
size: -
D: TRBD2
V: TRBV5-5
J: TRBJ2-3

DNA: TGCGCCAGCAGCCACTCGGACAGGAACCAAGAGACCCAGTACTTC
CDR3: CASSHSDRNQETQYF
size: -
D: TRBD1
V: TRBV5-1
J: TRBJ2-5

DNA: TGCGCCAGCAGCTTGACCGGGGAAAACACCGGGGAGCTGTTTTTT
CDR3: CASSLTGENTGELFF
size: -
D: -
V: TRBV5-1
J: TRBJ2-2